Listed below are T cell receptor beta chains from one sample, sequenced in a study of blood T cell repertoires in COVID-19. Only in-frame clones appear in the TCRdb table, and some are missing; sequencing was by immunoSEQ multiplex PCR. The profile shows about 240,000 clones, 82% of them singletons. Material for sequencing was peripheral blood. These receptors were taken from a woman aged 55-70 years with active or convalescent COVID-19. The conserved cysteine and the conserved F or W are not part of the CDR3 here. Each record gives: V gene, J gene, clone size, CDR3 protein. Only some rows state a clone size, as once, few, many or a class for expanded clones.

v_call: TRBV12-3/TRBV12-4
j_call: TRBJ1-2
clone_size: .
cdr3_aa: ASSLLNYGYT

v_call: TRBV25-1
j_call: TRBJ1-4
clone_size: .
cdr3_aa: ASSGPQGANEKLF

v_call: TRBV19
j_call: TRBJ1-2
clone_size: .
cdr3_aa: ASRDRGLNYGYT

v_call: TRBV25-1
j_call: TRBJ1-6
clone_size: once
cdr3_aa: ASSADSYSYNSPLH

v_call: TRBV5-4
j_call: TRBJ2-7
clone_size: once
cdr3_aa: ASSLGTRGGAYEQY

v_call: TRBV10-3
j_call: TRBJ1-6
clone_size: .
cdr3_aa: AIRDTAALNSPLH

v_call: TRBV4-3
j_call: TRBJ2-1
clone_size: .
cdr3_aa: ASSQWTTGNEQF

v_call: TRBV10-1
j_call: TRBJ2-3
clone_size: .
cdr3_aa: ASSDGGTDTQY

v_call: TRBV7-2
j_call: TRBJ2-7
clone_size: .
cdr3_aa: ASSLGGLAGLGEQY

v_call: TRBV21-1
j_call: TRBJ1-2
clone_size: .
cdr3_aa: RRKIYRDHRFYGYT

v_call: TRBV14
j_call: TRBJ2-2
clone_size: .
cdr3_aa: ASSGRDRGAGELF

v_call: TRBV6-5
j_call: TRBJ1-5
clone_size: .
cdr3_aa: ASSYPGGNQPQH

v_call: TRBV10-3
j_call: TRBJ2-3
clone_size: few
cdr3_aa: AISAVRASGRTDTQY

v_call: TRBV2
j_call: TRBJ2-5
clone_size: .
cdr3_aa: ASSAPVGGTSGGGETQY

v_call: TRBV27
j_call: TRBJ1-5
clone_size: .
cdr3_aa: ASSLMAGRQPQH

v_call: TRBV7-2
j_call: TRBJ1-1
clone_size: .
cdr3_aa: ASRTYTGVAF

v_call: TRBV7-2
j_call: TRBJ1-1
clone_size: .
cdr3_aa: ASSPLQGAAFEAF

v_call: TRBV5-5
j_call: TRBJ1-1
clone_size: .
cdr3_aa: ASSQGRAATEAF

v_call: TRBV2
j_call: TRBJ2-1
clone_size: .
cdr3_aa: ATQGQKSSYNEQF

v_call: TRBV19
j_call: TRBJ1-5
clone_size: few
cdr3_aa: ASSKRTGGNQPQH

v_call: TRBV7-2
j_call: TRBJ1-5
clone_size: .
cdr3_aa: ASSLREEQPQH

v_call: TRBV21-1
j_call: TRBJ1-1
clone_size: .
cdr3_aa: ASSPAGGRTEAF

v_call: TRBV6-5
j_call: TRBJ1-3
clone_size: .
cdr3_aa: ASSYGGVAGNTIY

v_call: TRBV5-1
j_call: TRBJ1-3
clone_size: .
cdr3_aa: ASSLGQGTGNTIY

v_call: TRBV7-8
j_call: TRBJ2-7
clone_size: .
cdr3_aa: ASSPGDYEQY